The rows below give T cell receptor beta chains drawn from one sample of a study of spatial heterogeneity in lung cancer. TCRdb re-analysed the 5' RACE reads in MiXCR, keeping a single row per CDR3 protein. The sample yields roughly 2,600 distinct CDR3 sequences, 11% seen once. The sequencing used lung tumor tissue, collected at surgery. The receptors here all came from a male donor with early-stage non-small cell lung cancer. CDR3s include the opening cysteine and the closing phenylalanine or tryptophan. Fields, in order: CDR3 protein, CDR3 DNA, D gene, V gene, J gene, clone size. The D gene is left open where the match is weak. A row's size may be missing; if present it is once, few, many or a size class.

CDR3: CASSPLTGGAVKGYEQFF
DNA: TGTGCCAGCAGCCCCCTGACAGGGGGCGCCGTGAAAGGGTATGAGCAGTTCTTC
D: TRBD1
V: TRBV7-6
J: TRBJ2-1
size: medium-sized

CDR3: CASSVGSSGGTDTQYF
DNA: TGTGCCAGCAGCGTAGGATCCAGCGGGGGAACAGATACGCAGTATTTT
D: TRBD2
V: TRBV9
J: TRBJ2-3
size: medium-sized

CDR3: CASRAGTSGRPYEQYF
DNA: TGTGCCAGCAGGGCCGGGACTAGCGGGAGGCCCTACGAGCAGTACTTC
D: TRBD2
V: TRBV2
J: TRBJ2-7
size: medium-sized

CDR3: CASRQGVQPQHF
DNA: TGTGCCAGCAGGCAAGGAGTTCAGCCCCAGCATTTT
D: NA
V: TRBV7-9
J: TRBJ1-5
size: medium-sized

CDR3: CASSPPSEQFF
DNA: TGTGCCAGCAGTCCCCCCAGTGAGCAGTTCTTC
D: NA
V: TRBV2
J: TRBJ2-1
size: medium-sized

CDR3: CASRGPGTEAFF
DNA: TGTGCCAGCAGGGGGCCGGGCACTGAAGCTTTCTTT
D: NA
V: TRBV28
J: TRBJ1-1
size: NA

CDR3: CASSYSTPYEQYF
DNA: TGTGCCAGCAGTTACAGTACCCCCTACGAGCAGTACTTC
D: NA
V: TRBV6-2/TRBV6-3
J: TRBJ2-7
size: medium-sized

CDR3: CASSPGTDGQPQHF
DNA: TGTGCCAGCAGTCCCGGGACGGATGGTCAGCCCCAGCATTTT
D: NA
V: TRBV7-9
J: TRBJ1-5
size: medium-sized

CDR3: CASSPGLAVHNEQFF
DNA: TGTGCCAGCAGCCCTGGACTAGCGGTGCACAATGAGCAGTTCTTC
D: TRBD2
V: TRBV7-9
J: TRBJ2-1
size: many

CDR3: CAWSVGASNSPLHF
DNA: TGTGCCTGGAGTGTCGGTGCGTCCAATTCACCCCTCCACTTT
D: NA
V: TRBV30
J: TRBJ1-6
size: medium-sized

CDR3: CSAREDRGNQPQHF
DNA: TGCAGTGCTAGAGAAGACCGGGGCAATCAGCCCCAGCATTTT
D: NA
V: TRBV20-1
J: TRBJ1-5
size: medium-sized

CDR3: CSGGGSEQYF
DNA: TGCAGCGGTGGAGGGTCCGAGCAGTACTTC
D: NA
V: TRBV29-1
J: TRBJ2-7
size: medium-sized

CDR3: CASSLRERHNEQFF
DNA: TGTGCCAGCAGTTTGCGGGAGCGTCACAATGAGCAGTTCTTC
D: TRBD2
V: TRBV28
J: TRBJ2-1
size: medium-sized

CDR3: CASTGTLNYGYTF
DNA: TGCGCCAGCACTGGGACGCTTAACTATGGCTACACCTTC
D: NA
V: TRBV10-2
J: TRBJ1-2
size: NA

CDR3: CASSFGDRPDTQYF
DNA: TGTGCCAGCAGCTTCGGGGACCGACCAGATACGCAGTATTTT
D: NA
V: TRBV11-2
J: TRBJ2-3
size: large

CDR3: CASSLVAAGMNTEAFF
DNA: TGTGCCAGCAGCTTAGTGGCGGCGGGGATGAACACTGAAGCTTTCTTT
D: NA
V: TRBV11-2
J: TRBJ1-1
size: medium-sized

CDR3: CSARDGGQRITEAFF
DNA: TGCAGTGCTAGAGATGGTGGGCAGCGAATCACTGAAGCTTTCTTT
D: NA
V: TRBV20-1
J: TRBJ1-1
size: many

CDR3: CASSLSYNEQFF
DNA: TGTGCCAGCAGTTTATCGTACAATGAGCAGTTCTTC
D: NA
V: TRBV12-3/TRBV12-4
J: TRBJ2-1
size: medium-sized

CDR3: CASSARTNYEQYF
DNA: TGTGCCAGCAGCGCCCGGACTAACTACGAGCAGTACTTC
D: NA
V: TRBV7-2
J: TRBJ2-7
size: medium-sized

CDR3: CASSLNGAGDPYEQYF
DNA: TGTGCCAGCAGCCTCAATGGAGCGGGAGATCCCTACGAGCAGTACTTC
D: TRBD2
V: TRBV5-6
J: TRBJ2-7
size: medium-sized

CDR3: CASSLSGKAQPQHF
DNA: TGTGCCAGCAGTTTGTCAGGGAAGGCACAGCCCCAGCATTTT
D: NA
V: TRBV12-3/TRBV12-4
J: TRBJ1-5
size: medium-sized

CDR3: CAISEGTGGLYEQYF
DNA: TGTGCCATCAGTGAAGGGACAGGGGGCCTGTACGAGCAGTACTTC
D: TRBD1
V: TRBV10-3
J: TRBJ2-7
size: medium-sized